This T cell receptor beta chain stems from a study of blood T cell repertoires in COVID-19. At the level of the study: From T cells, B-cell-depleted T cells, or PBMCs came the material, which was cDNA or gDNA.

This CDR3 has 11 amino acids. The germline V and J ends were trimmed by 5 bases and 3 bases, with 4 bases remaining between them. Cohort 3 recovered donors had two negative PCRs, clearance, or symptom resolution. Some clones are missing from TCRdb's copy, which holds only in-frame ones; the method was immunoSEQ multiplex PCR. The sample yields around 400,000 clones, around nine tenths seen once. Sequenced input: PBMCs or T cells enriched from blood (not recorded which). The chain couples TRBV12-3 or TRBV12-4 to TRBJ1-1, with D hard to call. The sequence came from a woman aged 25 to 39 who had recovered from COVID-19. The CDR3 spells CASSEYTEAFF. CDR3 nucleotides: TGTGCCAGCAGTGAGTACACTGAAGCTTTCTTT.